A selection of T cell receptor beta chains follows, all from one sample in a study of CD8+CD57+ T cells in acquired aplastic anemia. TCRdb called the reads again in MiXCR, with one record for every CDR3 protein. Of roughly 190,000 distinct CDR3 sequences detected, more than 45% appear once; the ten largest clones hold 8.5% to 10%. What was sequenced was sorted CD4+, CD8+, or CD8+CD57+ T cells (not recorded which) from PBMCs. All receptors derive from a human donor with aplastic anemia. Each CDR3 is given with its conserved first and last residue. The D gene is left open where the match is weak. Clone size is stated in some rows and not others, as once, few, many or a class when expanded.

clone_size	cdr3_length	v_call	j_call	d_call	cdr3_nt	cdr3_aa
many	14	TRBV4-1	TRBJ2-2	.	TGCGCCAGCAGGCCTCCCTTAAACACCGGGGAGCTGTTTTTT	CASRPPLNTGELFF
few	15	TRBV2	TRBJ1-5	.	TGTGCCAGCAGTGAAGGCGGGCCCACCAATCAGCCCCAGCATTTT	CASSEGGPTNQPQHF
.	14	TRBV12-5	TRBJ1-2	TRBD1	TGTGCTAGTGGTCTGGGACAGCGAAACTATGGCTACACCTTC	CASGLGQRNYGYTF
many	13	TRBV6-5	TRBJ1-2	.	TGTGCCAGCAGTTACACAGGAACGAGGGGCTACACCTTC	CASSYTGTRGYTF
.	15	TRBV19	TRBJ2-1	.	TGTGCCAGTACCCCACAGGCCCCGACCTACAATGAGCAGTTCTTC	CASTPQAPTYNEQFF
.	12	TRBV6-1	TRBJ1-5	.	TGTGCCAGCAGTGGTTACGCCGAACGACGGCATTTT	CASSGYAERRHF
many	14	TRBV7-2	TRBJ2-7	.	TGTGCCAGCAACCCCGACGGACCCTCCTACGAGCAGTACTTC	CASNPDGPSYEQYF
.	14	TRBV2	TRBJ1-1	.	TGTGCCAGCAGTGGCGGGGGGCGGTCCACTGAAGCTTTCTTT	CASSGGGRSTEAFF
many	14	TRBV5-8	TRBJ2-7	.	TGTGCCAGCAGCATCGGGGTATCACCCTACGAGCAGTACTTC	CASSIGVSPYEQYF
.	11	TRBV29-1	TRBJ2-7	.	TGCAGCGTTACACAGTACTACGAGCAGTACTTC	CSVTQYYEQYF
.	13	TRBV10-3	TRBJ2-5	.	TGTGCCAGCAGTAAGCGAACCCAAGAGACCCAGTACTTC	CASSKRTQETQYF
.	12	TRBV15	TRBJ2-1	TRBD2	TGTGCCACCAGGGGAACTAGCGATGAGCAGTTCTTC	CATRGTSDEQFF
.	17	TRBV19	TRBJ2-7	TRBD1	TGTGCCAGTAGTAAGGACGGGACAGGAGGCATCTCCTACGAGCAGTACTTC	CASSKDGTGGISYEQYF
many	12	TRBV7-9	TRBJ1-5	.	TGTGCCAGCAGCTTGGCCCGGCAGCCCCAGCATTTT	CASSLARQPQHF
.	14	TRBV29-1	TRBJ2-3	TRBD2	TGCAGCGTTGAATGGACTAGCGGCAACAATGAGCAGTATTTT	CSVEWTSGNNEQYF
many	16	TRBV24-1	TRBJ2-3	TRBD2	TGTGCCACCAGTGGCGGGAGGGGTGATGACACAGATACGCAGTATTTT	CATSGGRGDDTDTQYF
.	16	TRBV20-1	TRBJ1-6	TRBD1	TGCAGTGCATACTCCGGGACAGGGGGCTCTAATTCACCCCTCCACTTT	CSAYSGTGGSNSPLHF
.	13	TRBV12-3/TRBV12-4	TRBJ1-2	TRBD1	TGTGCCAGCAAACAGGGACAGCTCTATGGCTACACCTTC	CASKQGQLYGYTF
few	15	TRBV6-1	TRBJ1-2	.	TGTGCCAGCAGCGCTGACCGTGGGGGGCCCTATGGCTACACCTTC	CASSADRGGPYGYTF
many	15	TRBV11-2	TRBJ2-1	TRBD2	TGTGCCAGCAGCTTAGAGGGCGGGAGGGCCACTGAGCAGTTCTTC	CASSLEGGRATEQFF
.	15	TRBV20-1	TRBJ2-7	TRBD2	TGCAGTGCTAGAGATACGGCTAGCGGGGTCGACGAGCAGTACTTC	CSARDTASGVDEQYF
.	14	TRBV11-1	TRBJ2-5	.	TGTGCCAGCAGCTTGGCAGGGGATGTCGAGACCCAGTACTTC	CASSLAGDVETQYF
many	16	TRBV5-1	TRBJ2-6	.	TGCGCCAGCAGCTCCACAGGGTACTCTGGGGCCAACGTCCTGACTTTC	CASSSTGYSGANVLTF
.	14	TRBV6-5	TRBJ2-7	.	TGTGCCAGCAGTTACGGCGGGGGCTTCTACGAGCAGTACTTC	CASSYGGGFYEQYF
.	15	TRBV5-6	TRBJ2-7	TRBD1	TGTGCCAGCAGCCTCTCCGGGACAGGGGGTTACGAGCAGTACTTC	CASSLSGTGGYEQYF
.	14	TRBV25-1	TRBJ2-7	.	TGTGCCAGCAGTGTCACCAGTGGGGGAAGCGAGCAGTACTTC	CASSVTSGGSEQYF
many	14	TRBV7-2	TRBJ2-7	TRBD2	TGTGCCAGCCATGCACTAACGGGAGGAGGCGAGCAGTACTTC	CASHALTGGGEQYF
.	13	TRBV2	TRBJ1-1	.	TGTGCCAGCAGTGGGGACTGGAACACTGAAGCTTTCTTT	CASSGDWNTEAFF
.	14	TRBV24-1	TRBJ2-3	.	TGTGCCACCAGTGACCCGGGACGCACAGATACGCAGTATTTT	CATSDPGRTDTQYF
.	14	TRBV9	TRBJ1-6	.	TGTGCCAGCAGCGTCGAAGGATCTAATTCACCCCTCCACTTT	CASSVEGSNSPLHF
.	15	TRBV5-1	TRBJ2-7	TRBD2	TGCGCCAGCAGCTGGTCTAGCGGGGGGGCCTACGAGCAGTACTTC	CASSWSSGGAYEQYF
few	17	TRBV11-2	TRBJ2-5	TRBD1	TGTGCCAGCAGCTTACCCCTTACAGGGGTGGTAGTTGAGACCCAGTACTTC	CASSLPLTGVVVETQYF
.	13	TRBV10-3	TRBJ2-7	.	TGTGCCATCAGTGGTGGAATAGACTACGAGCAGTACTTC	CAISGGIDYEQYF
many	17	TRBV20-1	TRBJ2-2	.	TGCAGTGCTAGAGAGGGGAGGCGGCCACTGAACACCGGGGAGCTGTTTTTT	CSAREGRRPLNTGELFF
.	15	TRBV4-1	TRBJ1-5	.	TGCGCCAGCAGCCAAGAGGAGCGTACCATGGGGACCCAGCATTTT	CASSQEERTMGTQHF
many	12	TRBV20-1	TRBJ2-1	.	TGCAGTGCTAGAGATTTATCAAATGAGCAGTTCTTC	CSARDLSNEQFF
.	16	TRBV4-3	TRBJ1-2	TRBD1	TGCGCCAGCAGCCAGGATCCGGGACAGGGGAACTATGGCTACACCTTC	CASSQDPGQGNYGYTF
.	15	TRBV19	TRBJ2-7	.	TGTGCCAGTAGTGGGGCTGGACGGCTCTCCTACGAGCAGTACTTC	CASSGAGRLSYEQYF
few	17	TRBV24-1	TRBJ2-1	.	TGTGCCACCAGTGAAACCCCGAGCGGGTTTCGCCACAATGAGCAGTTCTTC	CATSETPSGFRHNEQFF
.	15	TRBV2	TRBJ2-7	TRBD2	TGTGCCAGCAGTCCCACTAGCGGGGGGGCCTACGAGCAGTACTTC	CASSPTSGGAYEQYF
many	14	TRBV19	TRBJ2-5	TRBD2	TGTGCCAGTAGTTGGAGCGGGGGAGGGGAGACCCAGTACTTC	CASSWSGGGETQYF
many	15	TRBV11-2	TRBJ2-7	.	TGTGCCAGCAGCTTATTCGGGCAGGGTTTCAACGAGCAGTACTTC	CASSLFGQGFNEQYF
many	11	TRBV2	TRBJ2-5	TRBD1	TGTGCCAGCAGTCCCGACAGGGTACCGTACTTC	CASSPDRVPYF
.	14	TRBV9	TRBJ2-1	TRBD2	TGTGCCAGCAGCTCTAGCGGGGGGTCCAATGAGCAGTTCTTC	CASSSSGGSNEQFF
.	15	TRBV19	TRBJ1-4	TRBD1	TGTGCCAGTAGTACTGGACAGGGGTGGGATGAAAAACTGTTTTTT	CASSTGQGWDEKLFF
.	13	TRBV15	TRBJ2-3	.	TGTGCCACCAGCAGAGATCCTGCGGATACGCAGTATTTT	CATSRDPADTQYF
.	14	TRBV7-8	TRBJ2-1	.	TGTGCCAGCAGCTTACTGACTAGGGGCAATGAGCAGTTCTTC	CASSLLTRGNEQFF
.	14	TRBV5-6	TRBJ2-5	TRBD1	TGTGCCAGCAGCGGGACAGGGCTAGGGGAGACCCAGTACTTC	CASSGTGLGETQYF
.	18	TRBV25-1	TRBJ1-2	TRBD1	TGTGCCAGCAGATCTTGGGACAGACCCTCCTTCGATAACTATGGCTACACCTTC	CASRSWDRPSFDNYGYTF
.	16	TRBV5-3	TRBJ2-3	TRBD2	TGTGCCAGTAGCTTGGCGGGAGGGTTAAGCACAGATACGCAGTATTTT	CASSLAGGLSTDTQYF